Detailed here is one T cell receptor (beta chain). Its antigen is currently unknown. With 4 bases removed from V and 7 bases from J, the gap between germline ends came to 3 bases. The germline V gene has CDR1 SGHKS and CDR2 YYEKEE (reference sequence). The CDR3 extends over 11 amino acids. Sequencing used immunoSEQ version 4 in survey mode. Only in-frame clones appear in the TCRdb table, and some are missing; sequencing was by immunoSEQ multiplex PCR. The sample carries fewer than 30,000 clones, roughly 78% recorded once. This specimen belongs to a study of persistence of HIV-infected CD4 T cells. Lysates of CMV-infected fibroblasts at 8 to 10 ug/mL stimulated these cells. Sorted nonresponding memory CD4+ T cells were CD40L-negative, CD69-negative, CD45RO-high.

This receptor was obtained from an adult man with HIV who was CMV-seropositive. This specimen consisted of CD4+ T cells sorted from PBMCs after roughly 18-hour stimulation, obtained from a patient who received antiretroviral therapy. The chain combines TRBV5-5 with TRBJ1-6; D gene unclear. Written as DNA, the CDR3 is TGTGCCAGCAGCACCAATTCACCCCTCCACTTT. Protein sequence: CASSTNSPLHF.